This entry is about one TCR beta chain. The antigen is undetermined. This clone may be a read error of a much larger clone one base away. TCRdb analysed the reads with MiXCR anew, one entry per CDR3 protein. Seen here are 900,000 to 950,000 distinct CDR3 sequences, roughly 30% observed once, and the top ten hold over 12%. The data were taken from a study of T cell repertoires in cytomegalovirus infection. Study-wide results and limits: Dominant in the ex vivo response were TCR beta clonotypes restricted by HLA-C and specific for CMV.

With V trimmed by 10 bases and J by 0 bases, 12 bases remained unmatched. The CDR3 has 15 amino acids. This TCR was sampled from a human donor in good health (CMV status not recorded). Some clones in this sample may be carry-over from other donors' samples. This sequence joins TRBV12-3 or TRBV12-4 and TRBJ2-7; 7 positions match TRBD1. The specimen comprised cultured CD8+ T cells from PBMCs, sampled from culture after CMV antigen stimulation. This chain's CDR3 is CANSLGQAISYEQYF. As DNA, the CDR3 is TGTGCCAACAGCCTAGGACAGGCGATCTCCTACGAGCAGTACTTC.